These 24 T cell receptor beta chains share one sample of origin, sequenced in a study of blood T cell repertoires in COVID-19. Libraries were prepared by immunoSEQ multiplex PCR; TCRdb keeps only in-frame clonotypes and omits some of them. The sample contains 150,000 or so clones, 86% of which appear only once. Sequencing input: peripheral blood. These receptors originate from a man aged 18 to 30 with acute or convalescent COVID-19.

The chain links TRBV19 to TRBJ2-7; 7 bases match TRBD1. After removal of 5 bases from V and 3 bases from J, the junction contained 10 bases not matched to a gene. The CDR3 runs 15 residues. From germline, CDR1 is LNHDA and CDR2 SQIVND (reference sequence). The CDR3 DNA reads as TGTGCCAGTAGTCTAACGACAGGGAAAAGCTACGAGCAGTACTTC. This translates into CASSLTTGKSYEQYF.

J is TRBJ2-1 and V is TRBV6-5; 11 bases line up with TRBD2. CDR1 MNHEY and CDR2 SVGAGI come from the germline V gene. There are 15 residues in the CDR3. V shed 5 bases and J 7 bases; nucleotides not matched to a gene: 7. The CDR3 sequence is CASSRIAGGRNEQFF. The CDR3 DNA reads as TGTGCCAGCAGTCGCATAGCGGGGGGGAGAAATGAGCAGTTCTTC.

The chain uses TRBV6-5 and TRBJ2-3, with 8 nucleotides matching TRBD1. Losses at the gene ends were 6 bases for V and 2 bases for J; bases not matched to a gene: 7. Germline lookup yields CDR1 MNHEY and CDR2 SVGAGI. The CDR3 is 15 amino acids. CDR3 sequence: CASRKDRGSTDTQYF. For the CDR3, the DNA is TGTGCCAGCAGAAAAGACAGGGGATCCACAGATACGCAGTATTTT.

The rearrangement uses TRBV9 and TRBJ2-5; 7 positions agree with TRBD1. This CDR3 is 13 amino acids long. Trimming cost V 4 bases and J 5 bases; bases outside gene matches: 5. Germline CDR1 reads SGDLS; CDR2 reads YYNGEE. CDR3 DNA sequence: TGTGCCAGCAGCCTGACAGGGACGGAGACCCAGTACTTC. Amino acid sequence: CASSLTGTETQYF.

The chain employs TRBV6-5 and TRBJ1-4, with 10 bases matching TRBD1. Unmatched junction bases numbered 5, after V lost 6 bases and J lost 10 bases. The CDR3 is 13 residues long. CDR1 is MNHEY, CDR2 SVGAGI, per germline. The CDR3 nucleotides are TGTGCCAGCAGGGGGACAGGGGATGGAAAACTGTTTTTT. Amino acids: CASRGTGDGKLFF.

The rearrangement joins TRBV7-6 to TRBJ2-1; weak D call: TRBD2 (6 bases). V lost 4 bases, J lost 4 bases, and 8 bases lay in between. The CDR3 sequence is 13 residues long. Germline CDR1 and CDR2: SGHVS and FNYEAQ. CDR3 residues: CASSSAGYNEQFF. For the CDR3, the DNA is TGTGCCAGCAGCTCGGCGGGGTACAATGAGCAGTTCTTC.

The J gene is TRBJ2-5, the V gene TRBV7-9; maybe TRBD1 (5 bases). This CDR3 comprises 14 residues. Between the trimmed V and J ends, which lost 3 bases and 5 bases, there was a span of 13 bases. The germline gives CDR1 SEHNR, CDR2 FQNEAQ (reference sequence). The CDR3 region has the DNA TGTGCCAGCAGCTTCCCAGGGTCGCGGGAGACCCAGTACTTC. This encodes CASSFPGSRETQYF.

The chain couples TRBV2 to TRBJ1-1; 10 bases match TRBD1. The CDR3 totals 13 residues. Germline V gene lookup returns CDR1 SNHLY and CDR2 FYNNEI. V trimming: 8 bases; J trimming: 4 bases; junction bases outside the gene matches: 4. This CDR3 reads CASPGQGITEAFF. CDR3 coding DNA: TGTGCCAGCCCGGGACAGGGGATCACTGAAGCTTTCTTT.

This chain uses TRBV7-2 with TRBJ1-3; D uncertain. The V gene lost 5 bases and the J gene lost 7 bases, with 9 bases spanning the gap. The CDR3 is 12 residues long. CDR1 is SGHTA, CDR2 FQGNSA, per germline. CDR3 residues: CASSLPRNTIYF. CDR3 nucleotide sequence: TGTGCCAGCAGCCTCCCCAGGAACACCATATATTTT.

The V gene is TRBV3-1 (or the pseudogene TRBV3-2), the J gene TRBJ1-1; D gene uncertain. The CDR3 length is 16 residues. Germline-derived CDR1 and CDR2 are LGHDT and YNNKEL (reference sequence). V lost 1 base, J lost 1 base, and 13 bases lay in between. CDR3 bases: TGTGCCAGCAGCCAAGGAGTGAGCGTTTCGAACACTGAAGCTTTCTTT. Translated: CASSQGVSVSNTEAFF.

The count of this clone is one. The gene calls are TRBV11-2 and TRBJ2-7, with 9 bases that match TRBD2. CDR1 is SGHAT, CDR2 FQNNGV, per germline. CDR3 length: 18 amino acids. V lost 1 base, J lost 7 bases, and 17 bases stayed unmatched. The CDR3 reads CASSLGLLGVAGAWEQYV. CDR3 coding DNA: TGTGCCAGCAGCTTAGGCCTTTTAGGGGTAGCGGGGGCGTGGGAGCAGTACGTC.

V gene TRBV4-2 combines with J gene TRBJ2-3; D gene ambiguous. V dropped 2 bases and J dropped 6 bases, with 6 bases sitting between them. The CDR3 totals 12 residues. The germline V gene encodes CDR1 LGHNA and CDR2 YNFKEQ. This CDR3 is CASSQSRDTQYF. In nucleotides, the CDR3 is TGTGCCAGCAGCCAAAGTCGGGATACGCAGTATTTT.

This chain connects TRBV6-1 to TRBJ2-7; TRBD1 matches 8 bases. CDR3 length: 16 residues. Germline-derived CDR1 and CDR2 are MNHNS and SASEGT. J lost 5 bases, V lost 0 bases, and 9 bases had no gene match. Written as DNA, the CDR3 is TGTGCCAGCAGTGAAGCTCTCATGACAGGGGTCCACGAGCAGTACGTC. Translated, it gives CASSEALMTGVHEQYV.

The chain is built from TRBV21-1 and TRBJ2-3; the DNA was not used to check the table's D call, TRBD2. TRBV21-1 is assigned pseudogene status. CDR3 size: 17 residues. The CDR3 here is CASSSGTSGESTDTQYF. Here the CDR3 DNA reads TGTGCCAGCAGCTCCGGGACTAGCGGGGAGAGCACAGATACGCAGTATTTT.

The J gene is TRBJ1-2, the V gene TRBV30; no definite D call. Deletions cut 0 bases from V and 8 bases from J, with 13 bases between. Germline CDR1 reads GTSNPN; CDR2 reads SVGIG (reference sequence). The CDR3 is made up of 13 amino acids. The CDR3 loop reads CAWSVNWRGGYTF. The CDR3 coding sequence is TGTGCCTGGAGTGTAAACTGGCGCGGGGGCTACACCTTC.

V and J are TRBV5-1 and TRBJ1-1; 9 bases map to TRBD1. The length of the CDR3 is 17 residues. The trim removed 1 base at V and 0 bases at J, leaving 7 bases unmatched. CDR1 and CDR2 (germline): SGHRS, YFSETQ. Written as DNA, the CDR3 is TGCGCCAGCAGCTTGACCGGGACAGGGACCATGAACACTGAAGCTTTCTTT. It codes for CASSLTGTGTMNTEAFF.

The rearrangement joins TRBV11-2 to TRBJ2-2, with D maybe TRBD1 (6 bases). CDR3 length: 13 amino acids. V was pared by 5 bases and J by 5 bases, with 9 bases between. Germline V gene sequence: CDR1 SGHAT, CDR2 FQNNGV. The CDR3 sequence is CASSGGRTGELFF. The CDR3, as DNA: TGTGCCAGCAGCGGGGGCCGGACCGGGGAGCTGTTTTTT.

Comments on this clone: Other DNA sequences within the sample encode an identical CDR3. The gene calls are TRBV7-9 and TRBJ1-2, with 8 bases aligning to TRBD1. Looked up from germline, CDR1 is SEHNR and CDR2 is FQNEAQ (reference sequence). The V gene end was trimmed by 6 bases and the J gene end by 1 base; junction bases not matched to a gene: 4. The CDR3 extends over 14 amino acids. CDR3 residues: CASSSGQGNYGYTF. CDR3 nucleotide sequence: TGTGCCAGCAGTTCAGGACAGGGTAACTATGGCTACACCTTC.

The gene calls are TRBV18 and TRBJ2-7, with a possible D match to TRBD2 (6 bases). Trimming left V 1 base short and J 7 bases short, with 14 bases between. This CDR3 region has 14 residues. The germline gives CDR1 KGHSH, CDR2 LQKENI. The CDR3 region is CASSPQPDAGEQYF. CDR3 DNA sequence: TGTGCCAGCTCACCACAGCCTGACGCGGGGGAGCAGTACTTC.

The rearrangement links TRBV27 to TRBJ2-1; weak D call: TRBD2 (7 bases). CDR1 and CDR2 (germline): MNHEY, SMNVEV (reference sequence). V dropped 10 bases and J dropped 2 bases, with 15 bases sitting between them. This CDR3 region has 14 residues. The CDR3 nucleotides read TGTGCCACTGGGGGGGCCGGGGCCTACAATGAGCAGTTCTTC. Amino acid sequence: CATGGAGAYNEQFF.

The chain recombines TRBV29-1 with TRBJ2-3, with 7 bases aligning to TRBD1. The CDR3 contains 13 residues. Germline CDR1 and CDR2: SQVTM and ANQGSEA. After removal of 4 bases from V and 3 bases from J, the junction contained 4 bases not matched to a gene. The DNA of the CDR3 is TGCAGCGTTGTAGGGGGCGCGACAGATACGCAGTATTTT. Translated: CSVVGGATDTQYF.

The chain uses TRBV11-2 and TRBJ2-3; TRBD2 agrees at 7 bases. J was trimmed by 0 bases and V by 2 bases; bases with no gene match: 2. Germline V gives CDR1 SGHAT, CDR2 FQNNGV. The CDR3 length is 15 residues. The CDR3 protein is CASSLNGGSTDTQYF. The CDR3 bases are TGTGCCAGCAGCTTAAACGGGGGGAGCACAGATACGCAGTATTTT.

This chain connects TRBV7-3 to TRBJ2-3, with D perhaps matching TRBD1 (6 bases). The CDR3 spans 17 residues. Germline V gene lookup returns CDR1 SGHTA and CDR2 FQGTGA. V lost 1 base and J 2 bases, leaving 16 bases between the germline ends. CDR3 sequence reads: CASSLKFGQGHTDTQYF. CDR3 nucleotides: TGTGCCAGCAGCTTAAAATTTGGCCAGGGGCACACAGATACGCAGTATTTT.

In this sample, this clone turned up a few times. The CDR3 protein is CASKSIDSNQPQHF. The DNA for the CDR3 is TGTGCCAGCAAGAGTATTGATAGCAATCAGCCCCAGCATTTT. The chain links TRBV27 to TRBJ1-5; D is uncertain. The CDR3 runs to 14 residues. In germline, CDR1 is MNHEY, CDR2 SMNVEV (reference sequence). The V gene lost 7 bases and the J gene lost 0 bases, with 10 bases spanning the gap.